This entry lists 9 T cell receptor beta chains sequenced from one sample in a study of beta chain features in type 1 diabetes. General observations from the study: Within each of all four CD4+ subsets, Type 1 diabetes patients had TCRB CDR3s that were moderately but significantly shorter.

The study reverse transcribed the entire isolated RNA, so it sequenced expressed TCRB transcripts. The assay was immunoSEQ multiplex PCR, and TCRdb's table has in-frame clones only and misses some. Of around 300,000 clones in the sample, over 12% are singletons; the top ten hold less than 0.02%. Antigen specificity for these receptors is unknown. Sequencing input: naive CD4+ T cells from blood. Receptors were obtained from a man aged 18 to 29 with type 1 diabetes.

This clone was picked up a small number of times. The genes are TRBV5-4 and TRBJ2-1; possible D gene TRBD1, 7 bases. Trimming took off 3 bases at V and 4 bases at J, with 11 bases between the two ends. The CDR3 extends over 14 amino acids. The germline V gene encodes CDR1 SGHNT and CDR2 YYREEE (reference sequence). The CDR3 spells CASSWRDRYNEQFF. In DNA, the CDR3 is TGTGCCAGCAGCTGGAGGGACAGATACAATGAGCAGTTCTTC.

J is TRBJ2-7 and V is TRBV28; no definite D call. The germline V and J ends were trimmed by 6 bases and 4 bases, with 10 bases remaining between them. This CDR3 has 12 residues. Germline V gives CDR1 MDHEN, CDR2 SYDVKM. Written as DNA, the CDR3 is TGTGCCAGCAGCCTCCAGGCGTACGAGCAGTACTTC. Translated: CASSLQAYEQYF.

This clone was observed a few times. The genes are TRBV7-2 and TRBJ2-7; tentatively, D is TRBD2 (6 bases). V lost 5 bases and J 0 bases, leaving 17 bases between the germline ends. This CDR3 is 16 amino acids long. In germline, CDR1 is SGHTA, CDR2 FQGNSA. The CDR3 sequence is CASSPRGSVSSYEQYF. The CDR3 DNA sequence: TGTGCCAGCAGCCCCCGGGGGAGCGTGAGCTCCTACGAGCAGTACTTC.

This clone appeared a few times. The rearrangement joins TRBV2 to TRBJ1-2; D is unresolved. The CDR3 totals 11 residues. Germline CDR1 and CDR2: SNHLY and FYNNEI. V dropped 5 bases and J dropped 8 bases, with 9 bases sitting between them. The CDR3, as DNA: TGTGCCAGCAGTAGGAGGCCAGGCTACACCTTC. Translation: CASSRRPGYTF.

This clone has a handful of counts. The chain combines TRBV5-6 with TRBJ2-7; TRBD2 might be the D (5 bases). Looked up from germline, CDR1 is SGHDT and CDR2 is YYEEEE. The CDR3 has 11 amino acids. The V and J ends lost 4 bases and 5 bases respectively, with 7 bases between them. The CDR3, as DNA: TGTGCCAGCAGCGTGCGGGACGAGCAGTACTTC. Residues: CASSVRDEQYF.

This clone was found a few times. J is TRBJ1-4 and V is TRBV7-2, with unresolved D. The CDR3 loop spans 14 amino acids. Germline-derived CDR1 and CDR2 are SGHTA and FQGNSA. The V end was cut by 3 bases, the J end by 5 bases, with 10 bases between. CDR3 DNA: TGTGCCAGCAGCTTCCAGGCTGGAAATGAAAAACTGTTTTTT. Amino acid sequence: CASSFQAGNEKLFF.

The sample holds a few counts of this clone. The chain carries TRBV7-2 and TRBJ2-3; tentative D call: TRBD2 (6 bases). CDR1 is SGHTA and CDR2 is FQGNSA in the germline V gene. V was cut by 8 bases and J by 4 bases, with 7 bases left in between. The CDR3 sequence is 11 residues long. The DNA for the CDR3 is TGTGCCAGCGTAGCGGCAGATACGCAGTATTTT. Its translation is CASVAADTQYF.

This clone occurred a few times. This chain connects TRBV29-1 to TRBJ2-3; 7 positions match TRBD2. V shed 6 bases, J shed 2 bases, and the junction held 14 bases outside the gene matches. CDR3 length: 16 residues. Germline CDR1 is SQVTM and CDR2 is ANQGSEA. The CDR3 nucleotides read TGCAGCGTAGTCGCAACTAGCGCCAAATACACAGATACGCAGTATTTT. Translated, it gives CSVVATSAKYTDTQYF.

This clone turned up a few times. The chain recombines TRBV18 with TRBJ2-2; D is uncertain. The V and J ends lost 0 bases and 6 bases respectively, with 11 bases between them. The CDR3 covers 15 residues. CDR1 and CDR2 (germline): KGHSH, LQKENI. Here the CDR3 reads CASSPPNDSAGELFF. In DNA, the CDR3 is TGTGCCAGCTCACCACCGAATGACTCTGCCGGGGAGCTGTTTTTT.